These T cell receptor beta chains were read from a single sample in a study of blood T cell repertoires in COVID-19. The data were produced by immunoSEQ multiplex PCR, yet TCRdb's version contains in-frame clones alone and is incomplete. The table shows roughly 130,000 clones, with 82% occurring only once. The sample consisted of peripheral blood. The source is a woman in her 70s with acute or convalescent COVID-19. Each CDR3 is given with its conserved first and last residue. Fields, in order: V gene, J gene, D gene, clone size, CDR3 protein, CDR3 DNA. A D gene is named only where the DNA matches it firmly. A clone size is listed for some rows: how often the clone was seen (once, few, many), or a class if it is expanded.

v_call: TRBV4-2; j_call: TRBJ1-2; d_call: TRBD1; clone_size: .; cdr3_aa: CASSPPPGQVLYGYTF; cdr3_nt: TGTGCCAGCAGCCCCCCACCGGGACAGGTCCTCTATGGCTACACCTTC
v_call: TRBV9; j_call: TRBJ2-1; d_call: .; clone_size: few; cdr3_aa: CASSVGVFSGYADDEQFF; cdr3_nt: TGTGCCAGCAGCGTAGGGGTATTTTCGGGATACGCTGACGATGAGCAGTTCTTC
v_call: TRBV19; j_call: TRBJ1-4; d_call: .; clone_size: .; cdr3_aa: CASSISGGTNEKLFF; cdr3_nt: TGTGCCAGTAGTATATCCGGGGGAACTAATGAAAAACTGTTTTTT
v_call: TRBV4-1; j_call: TRBJ1-3; d_call: TRBD1; clone_size: .; cdr3_aa: CASSQEGGMIIRGNTIYF; cdr3_nt: TGCGCCAGCAGCCAAGAAGGGGGCATGATAATAAGGGGAAACACCATATATTTT
v_call: TRBV4-1; j_call: TRBJ1-2; d_call: .; clone_size: .; cdr3_aa: CASSQGGGFGYTF; cdr3_nt: TGCGCCAGCAGCCAAGGGGGGGGCTTTGGCTACACCTTC
v_call: TRBV11-3; j_call: TRBJ1-1; d_call: TRBD1; clone_size: .; cdr3_aa: CASSLRQGPNTEAFF; cdr3_nt: TGTGCCAGCAGCTTACGACAGGGACCTAACACTGAAGCTTTCTTT
v_call: TRBV11-2; j_call: TRBJ1-2; d_call: .; clone_size: .; cdr3_aa: CASSPEGIYGYTF; cdr3_nt: TGTGCCAGCAGCCCGGAGGGGATCTATGGCTACACCTTC
v_call: TRBV4-3; j_call: TRBJ2-3; d_call: TRBD2; clone_size: .; cdr3_aa: CASSQVGRGKTDTQYF; cdr3_nt: TGCGCCAGCAGCCAAGTGGGGCGGGGGAAAACAGATACGCAGTATTTT
v_call: TRBV19; j_call: TRBJ1-5; d_call: .; clone_size: .; cdr3_aa: CASTGTSNSNQPQHF; cdr3_nt: TGTGCCAGTACCGGGACATCAAATAGCAATCAGCCCCAGCATTTT
v_call: TRBV4-3; j_call: TRBJ1-2; d_call: .; clone_size: .; cdr3_aa: CASSHLGGTGDHTF; cdr3_nt: TGCGCCAGCAGCCACCTAGGAGGCACCGGGGATCACACCTTC
v_call: TRBV7-3; j_call: TRBJ1-2; d_call: TRBD1; clone_size: .; cdr3_aa: CASSFTGGDYGYTF; cdr3_nt: TGTGCCAGCAGCTTTACAGGGGGCGACTATGGCTACACCTTC
v_call: TRBV6-1; j_call: TRBJ2-3; d_call: TRBD2; clone_size: .; cdr3_aa: CASTLLAGVAYTQYF; cdr3_nt: TGTGCCAGCACCCTGCTAGCGGGGGTAGCCTATACGCAGTATTTT
v_call: TRBV15; j_call: TRBJ1-2; d_call: .; clone_size: .; cdr3_aa: CATSRDLNSGANYGYTF; cdr3_nt: TGTGCCACCAGCAGAGACCTCAATTCAGGCGCTAACTATGGCTACACCTTC
v_call: TRBV6-5; j_call: TRBJ2-7; d_call: .; clone_size: .; cdr3_aa: CASSSRQVLSYEQYF; cdr3_nt: TGTGCCAGCAGTTCCAGACAGGTACTCTCCTACGAGCAGTACTTC
v_call: TRBV3-1/TRBV3-2; j_call: TRBJ1-5; d_call: .; clone_size: .; cdr3_aa: CASSPSGTDNQPQHF; cdr3_nt: TGTGCCAGCAGCCCCTCCGGAACAGACAATCAGCCCCAGCATTTT
v_call: TRBV7-9; j_call: TRBJ1-3; d_call: .; clone_size: .; cdr3_aa: CASSYSGASGNTIYF; cdr3_nt: TGTGCCAGCAGCTACAGTGGGGCCTCTGGAAACACCATATATTTT
v_call: TRBV6-5; j_call: TRBJ1-2; d_call: TRBD1; clone_size: .; cdr3_aa: CASSYPLGGQGYGYTF; cdr3_nt: TGTGCCAGCAGTTACCCTTTGGGGGGACAGGGTTATGGCTACACCTTC
v_call: TRBV6-5; j_call: TRBJ2-3; d_call: .; clone_size: .; cdr3_aa: CASSYGSGKGTDTQYF; cdr3_nt: TGTGCCAGCAGTTACGGATCAGGGAAAGGGACAGATACGCAGTATTTT
v_call: TRBV13; j_call: TRBJ1-2; d_call: TRBD1; clone_size: .; cdr3_aa: CASSTRDRGIYGYTF; cdr3_nt: TGTGCCAGCAGCACCCGGGACAGGGGAATCTATGGCTACACCTTC
v_call: TRBV24-1; j_call: TRBJ1-5; d_call: TRBD1; clone_size: .; cdr3_aa: CATSGTGGQPQHF; cdr3_nt: TGTGCCACTTCCGGGACAGGGGGTCAGCCCCAGCATTTT
v_call: TRBV5-8; j_call: TRBJ1-1; d_call: TRBD1; clone_size: .; cdr3_aa: CASILQGATEAFF; cdr3_nt: TGTGCCAGCATCTTACAGGGGGCAACTGAAGCTTTCTTT
v_call: TRBV2; j_call: TRBJ1-5; d_call: TRBD1; clone_size: .; cdr3_aa: CASTGGGQPQHF; cdr3_nt: TGTGCCAGCACAGGGGGCGGGCAGCCCCAGCATTTT
v_call: TRBV6-1; j_call: TRBJ1-1; d_call: TRBD1; clone_size: .; cdr3_aa: CASSEFGQGNTEAFF; cdr3_nt: TGTGCCAGCAGTGAATTTGGACAGGGTAACACTGAAGCTTTCTTT
v_call: TRBV25-1; j_call: TRBJ2-4; d_call: .; clone_size: .; cdr3_aa: CASSDGGTGNIQYF; cdr3_nt: TGTGCCAGCAGTGATGGAGGGACTGGAAACATTCAGTACTTC
v_call: TRBV9; j_call: TRBJ1-1; d_call: .; clone_size: .; cdr3_aa: CASSRNSRGEAFF; cdr3_nt: TGTGCCAGCAGTCGAAATTCCCGGGGTGAAGCTTTCTTT
v_call: TRBV7-2; j_call: TRBJ1-5; d_call: TRBD1; clone_size: .; cdr3_aa: CASSSRVTGVGQPQHF; cdr3_nt: TGTGCCAGCAGCTCTCGAGTCACAGGGGTAGGACAGCCCCAGCATTTT
v_call: TRBV2; j_call: TRBJ1-5; d_call: TRBD1; clone_size: .; cdr3_aa: CASSERDSENQPQHF; cdr3_nt: TGTGCCAGCAGTGAGAGGGACAGTGAAAATCAGCCCCAGCATTTT
v_call: TRBV5-3; j_call: TRBJ2-7; d_call: TRBD2; clone_size: .; cdr3_aa: CARSIPYRLADSYEQYF; cdr3_nt: TGTGCCAGAAGCATCCCATACCGACTAGCGGACTCCTACGAGCAGTACTTC
v_call: TRBV7-2; j_call: TRBJ2-1; d_call: .; clone_size: .; cdr3_aa: CASSPKSEQFF; cdr3_nt: TGTGCCAGCAGCCCCAAATCTGAGCAGTTCTTC
v_call: TRBV6-6; j_call: TRBJ1-3; d_call: .; clone_size: .; cdr3_aa: CASSPPQGSGNTIYF; cdr3_nt: TGTGCCAGCAGCCCCCCCCAGGGGTCTGGAAACACCATATATTTT
v_call: TRBV2; j_call: TRBJ1-6; d_call: .; clone_size: .; cdr3_aa: CASSEGAGEVFALHF; cdr3_nt: TGTGCCAGCAGTGAAGGGGCAGGGGAAGTTTTTGCCCTCCACTTT
v_call: TRBV2; j_call: TRBJ2-3; d_call: TRBD2; clone_size: .; cdr3_aa: CASSWSGGGGSTDTQYF; cdr3_nt: TGTGCCAGCAGCTGGAGCGGGGGGGGAGGTAGCACAGATACGCAGTATTTT
v_call: TRBV11-2; j_call: TRBJ1-2; d_call: TRBD1; clone_size: .; cdr3_aa: CASSPRTGGGYTF; cdr3_nt: TGTGCCAGCAGTCCCAGGACAGGGGGTGGCTACACCTTC
v_call: TRBV7-9; j_call: TRBJ2-7; d_call: TRBD1; clone_size: .; cdr3_aa: CASSGQGGEQYF; cdr3_nt: TGTGCCAGCAGCGGACAGGGGGGCGAGCAGTACTTC
v_call: TRBV6-2/TRBV6-3; j_call: TRBJ2-1; d_call: .; clone_size: .; cdr3_aa: CASSSGESSYNEQFF; cdr3_nt: TGTGCCAGCAGTTCAGGCGAGAGCTCCTACAATGAGCAGTTCTTC
v_call: TRBV5-4; j_call: TRBJ1-2; d_call: .; clone_size: .; cdr3_aa: CASSSQGGGSYGYTF; cdr3_nt: TGTGCCAGCAGCTCCCAGGGAGGAGGGAGCTATGGCTACACCTTC
v_call: TRBV4-3; j_call: TRBJ1-1; d_call: .; clone_size: .; cdr3_aa: CASSQTREVGVAFF; cdr3_nt: TGCGCCAGCAGCCAAACCAGGGAGGTAGGGGTGGCTTTCTTT
v_call: TRBV2; j_call: TRBJ1-1; d_call: .; clone_size: .; cdr3_aa: CASNYRNTEAFF; cdr3_nt: TGTGCCAGCAATTATAGGAACACTGAAGCTTTCTTT
v_call: TRBV4-3; j_call: TRBJ1-2; d_call: TRBD1; clone_size: .; cdr3_aa: CASSQETTGGGLWYGYTF; cdr3_nt: TGCGCCAGCAGCCAAGAAACCACAGGGGGGGGGCTTTGGTATGGCTACACCTTC
v_call: TRBV29-1; j_call: TRBJ1-2; d_call: TRBD1; clone_size: .; cdr3_aa: CSVEGTGEHSGYTF; cdr3_nt: TGCAGCGTTGAAGGTACAGGGGAACACTCTGGCTACACCTTC
v_call: TRBV18; j_call: TRBJ1-3; d_call: .; clone_size: .; cdr3_aa: CASSPKQSSGNTIYF; cdr3_nt: TGTGCCAGCTCACCTAAACAGAGCTCTGGAAACACCATATATTTT
v_call: TRBV11-3; j_call: TRBJ2-6; d_call: .; clone_size: .; cdr3_aa: CASSLRGWANVLTF; cdr3_nt: TGTGCCAGCAGCTTACGGGGTTGGGCCAACGTCCTGACTTTC
v_call: TRBV2; j_call: TRBJ2-1; d_call: TRBD1; clone_size: .; cdr3_aa: CASRPRGGGSEQFF; cdr3_nt: TGTGCCAGCAGACCCCGAGGGGGCGGGTCTGAGCAGTTCTTC
v_call: TRBV7-9; j_call: TRBJ1-1; d_call: .; clone_size: .; cdr3_aa: CASSREGNTEAFF; cdr3_nt: TGTGCCAGCAGTAGGGAGGGAAACACTGAAGCTTTCTTT
v_call: TRBV7-9; j_call: TRBJ1-6; d_call: .; clone_size: .; cdr3_aa: CASSGQKVLGGSPLHF; cdr3_nt: TGTGCCAGCTCCGGACAGAAGGTTCTGGGCGGCTCACCCCTCCACTTT
v_call: TRBV5-4; j_call: TRBJ2-5; d_call: .; clone_size: .; cdr3_aa: CASSRTAQGETQYF; cdr3_nt: TGTGCCAGCAGCCGCACAGCTCAGGGGGAGACCCAGTACTTC
v_call: TRBV4-2; j_call: TRBJ1-2; d_call: .; clone_size: few; cdr3_aa: CASSQVGGDYGYTF; cdr3_nt: TGTGCCAGCAGCCAAGTAGGGGGAGACTATGGCTACACCTTC
v_call: TRBV11-3; j_call: TRBJ2-7; d_call: .; clone_size: .; cdr3_aa: CASSLFRTASYEQYF; cdr3_nt: TGTGCCAGCAGCTTATTCCGGACAGCCTCCTACGAGCAGTACTTC
v_call: TRBV29-1; j_call: TRBJ1-2; d_call: TRBD1; clone_size: .; cdr3_aa: CSVEIWDRPYGYTF; cdr3_nt: TGCAGCGTTGAGATCTGGGACAGGCCCTATGGCTACACCTTC
v_call: TRBV15; j_call: TRBJ2-3; d_call: .; clone_size: .; cdr3_aa: CATSRGGDSTDTQYF; cdr3_nt: TGTGCCACCAGCAGAGGCGGGGATAGCACAGATACGCAGTATTTT
v_call: TRBV4-3; j_call: TRBJ1-1; d_call: .; clone_size: .; cdr3_aa: CASSQDLAGANTEAFF; cdr3_nt: TGCGCCAGCAGCCAAGATCTCGCAGGGGCCAACACTGAAGCTTTCTTT
v_call: TRBV4-2; j_call: TRBJ1-2; d_call: TRBD1; clone_size: few; cdr3_aa: CASSRTTGTIYGYTF; cdr3_nt: TGTGCCAGCAGCCGAACGACAGGGACCATCTATGGCTACACCTTC
v_call: TRBV6-2/TRBV6-3; j_call: TRBJ1-1; d_call: .; clone_size: .; cdr3_aa: CASSYSTGSPEAFF; cdr3_nt: TGTGCCAGCAGTTACTCGACCGGGTCCCCTGAAGCTTTCTTT